The clone carrying this TCR beta chain has only a few counts. These data originate in a study of control samples from healthy donors and cancer patients. The table came from immunoSEQ multiplex PCR; TCRdb's copy has only in-frame clones and leaves some out. Among about 410,000 clones listed, around 90% were seen once. The germline CDR1 and CDR2 sequences are MDHEN and SYDVKM. The V and J ends lost 2 bases and 0 bases, in that order; junction bases with no gene match: 24. This CDR3 is 23 amino acids long. The sequencing input was PBMCs. This clonotype was sampled from a man aged 35 to 55 with head and neck cancer. This chain connects TRBV28 to TRBJ2-1; 8 nucleotides align to TRBD2. CDR3 in amino acids: CASSLIFPTIRGGTQASYNEQFF. The CDR3 bases are TGTGCCAGCAGTTTAATTTTTCCGACAATACGCGGGGGGACCCAAGCCTCCTACAATGAGCAGTTCTTC.